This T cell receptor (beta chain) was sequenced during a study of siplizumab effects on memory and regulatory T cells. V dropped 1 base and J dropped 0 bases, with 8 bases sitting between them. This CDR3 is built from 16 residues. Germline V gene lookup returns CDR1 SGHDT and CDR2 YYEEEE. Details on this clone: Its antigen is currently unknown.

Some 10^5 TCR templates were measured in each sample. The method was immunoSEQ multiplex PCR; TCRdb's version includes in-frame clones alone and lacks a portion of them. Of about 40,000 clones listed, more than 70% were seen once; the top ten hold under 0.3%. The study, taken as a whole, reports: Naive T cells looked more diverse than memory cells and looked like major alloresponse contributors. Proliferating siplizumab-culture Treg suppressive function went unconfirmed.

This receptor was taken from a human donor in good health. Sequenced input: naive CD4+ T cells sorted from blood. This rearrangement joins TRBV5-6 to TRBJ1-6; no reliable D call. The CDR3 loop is CASSLIASSYNSPLHF. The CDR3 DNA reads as TGTGCCAGCAGCTTGATAGCGAGCTCCTATAATTCACCCCTCCACTTT.